Presented here are 9 T cell receptor beta chains from one specimen sequenced in a study of blood T cell repertoires in COVID-19. TCRdb's copy holds only in-frame clones and misses some; the assay was immunoSEQ multiplex PCR. The data show 150,000 to 200,000 clones, 75% to 90% seen once. Material: PBMCs or T cells enriched from blood (not recorded which). The source is a woman between 18 and 29 years old who had recovered from COVID-19.

The chain couples TRBV9 to TRBJ2-5; weak D call: TRBD1 (5 bases). Trimming stripped 0 bases from V and 5 bases from J, with 5 bases between. The CDR3 spans 12 residues. The germline gives CDR1 SGDLS, CDR2 YYNGEE. CDR3 loop: CASSVEGETQYF. Written as DNA, the CDR3 is TGTGCCAGCAGCGTAGAGGGGGAGACCCAGTACTTC.

V gene TRBV7-2 combines with J gene TRBJ1-1, with D perhaps TRBD1 (5 bases). The CDR3 contains 15 residues. Deletions cut 1 base from V and 10 bases from J, with 19 bases between. Germline values: CDR1 SGHTA, CDR2 FQGNSA. In nucleotides, the CDR3 is TGTGCCAGCAGCTTAGGGTTCGGGCAGCCAAGGGGAGCTTTCTTT. Translating it yields CASSLGFGQPRGAFF.

The V gene is TRBV14, the J gene TRBJ2-3, with 13 bases matching TRBD2. This CDR3 is 15 amino acids long. V shed 3 bases and J 3 bases; nucleotides not matched to a gene: 0. CDR1 and CDR2 (germline): SGHDN, FVKESK. The CDR3 sequence: CASSQTSGRTDTQYF. In nucleotides, the CDR3 is TGTGCCAGCAGCCAGACTAGCGGGAGGACAGATACGCAGTATTTT.

This chain links TRBV11-2 with TRBJ2-2; 11 bases align to TRBD1. This CDR3 has 15 amino acids. The germline V gene has CDR1 SGHAT and CDR2 FQNNGV. Germline trimming cut 4 bases from V and 7 bases from J; bases unmatched to any gene: 5. The CDR3: CASSSLGTGGGELFF. The CDR3 nucleotides read TGTGCCAGCAGCTCCCTGGGGACAGGGGGCGGGGAGCTGTTTTTT.

CDR3 residues: CASSYGREGNNEQFF. DNA of the CDR3: TGTGCCAGCAGTTACGGCAGGGAAGGCAACAATGAGCAGTTCTTC. The V gene is TRBV6-6, the J gene TRBJ2-1; tentative D call: TRBD1 (5 bases). Germline CDR1 is MNHNY and CDR2 is SVGAGI (reference sequence). This CDR3 spans 15 amino acids. Between the trimmed V and J ends, which lost 2 bases and 5 bases, there was a span of 13 bases.

CDR3 protein: CASSDGLPGYEQYF. The CDR3 DNA sequence: TGTGCCAGCAGCGACGGACTCCCCGGGTACGAGCAGTACTTC. The rearrangement uses TRBV9 and TRBJ2-7; D might be TRBD2 (5 bases). V shed 3 bases and J shed 4 bases, with 14 bases lying between them. CDR3 length equals 14 residues. Germline-derived CDR1 and CDR2 are SGDLS and YYNGEE.

The CDR3 DNA is TGTGCCAGCAGCTTTTTTGGACTAGCGGCTCCCGAGCAGTACTTC. Protein: CASSFFGLAAPEQYF. This rearrangement joins TRBV11-2 to TRBJ2-7; 10 nucleotides agree with TRBD2. With 3 bases clipped from V and 6 bases from J, the junction kept 8 bases outside the gene matches. This CDR3 comprises 15 residues. The germline CDR1 and CDR2 sequences are SGHAT and FQNNGV.

This sequence joins TRBV27 and TRBJ1-3; 8 bases are shared with TRBD1. V lost 1 base, J lost 4 bases, and 6 bases stayed unmatched. Germline values: CDR1 MNHEY, CDR2 SMNVEV (reference sequence). The CDR3 has 16 amino acids. The CDR3 reads CASSLWGTGVGNTIYF. DNA for the CDR3: TGTGCCAGCAGTTTATGGGGGACAGGCGTCGGAAACACCATATATTTT.

The V gene is TRBV5-4, the J gene TRBJ1-1; D is perhaps TRBD1 (6 bases). Germline lookup yields CDR1 SGHNT and CDR2 YYREEE (reference sequence). There are 16 residues in the CDR3. Deletions cut 0 bases from V and 0 bases from J, with 12 bases between. This CDR3 reads CASSLERGGMNTEAFF. For the CDR3, the DNA is TGTGCCAGCAGCTTGGAGAGGGGGGGGATGAACACTGAAGCTTTCTTT.